This T cell receptor (beta chain) was sequenced during a study of early T cells in non-severe SARS-CoV-2 infection. Study details: Chains from this unsorted whole-blood bulk RNA could not be paired.

This clonotype was seen a few times. Individual cDNA molecules received unique molecular identifiers during library preparation. TCRdb redid the calling of the 5' RACE reads with MiXCR, one entry per CDR3 protein. The data show 40,000 to 60,000 distinct CDR3 sequences, with approximately 5.7% seen just once and around 7% held by the top ten. This clonotype was sampled from an adult who was a healthcare worker with PCR-confirmed SARS-CoV-2 infection or an uninfected control (not recorded which). Source: whole blood, taken at baseline.

The CDR3 nucleotides read TGCGCCAGCAGTCCCCTAGCGGCAACCACCGGGGAGCTGTTTTTT. It translates to CASSPLAATTGELFF. The rearrangement uses TRBV5-1 and TRBJ2-2, with 7 bases matching TRBD2. The CDR3 has 15 residues. V was clipped by 5 bases and J by 4 bases; unmatched bases: 8. The germline V gene has CDR1 SGHRS and CDR2 YFSETQ.